A single sample is the source of the 30 T cell receptor beta chains below, sequenced in a study of identical twins. One entry per CDR3 protein results from TCRdb running MiXCR on the 5' RACE reads. Found here are approximately 620,000 distinct CDR3 sequences, over 8.5% of them singletons; the top ten hold approximately 0.96%. The same sample was also used in a study of yellow fever vaccine responses in identical twins.

Sequenced input: PBMCs. These receptors were taken from a woman aged 18-29 years in good health.

This clonotype has a handful of counts. V is TRBV24-1 and J is TRBJ2-1; 11 bases fit TRBD2. J lost 3 bases, V lost 3 bases, and 3 bases had no gene match. The CDR3 has 16 amino acids. Germline V CDR1 and CDR2: KGHDR, SFDVKD. CDR3 loop: CATSDVTSGVYNEQFF. The CDR3, as DNA: TGTGCCACCAGTGATGTGACTAGCGGGGTCTACAATGAGCAGTTCTTC.

This chain joins TRBV2 and TRBJ2-1; TRBD1 agrees at 9 bases. Germline-derived CDR1 and CDR2 are SNHLY and FYNNEI. This CDR3 has 16 amino acids. Trimming at V came to 1 base and at J to 4 bases, leaving 5 bases not matched to a gene. The CDR3 nucleotides read TGTGCCAGCAGTGAAGGGGGGACAGGGTCTTACAATGAGCAGTTCTTC. It encodes CASSEGGTGSYNEQFF.

This clonotype has only one observation. An end of the junction does not agree with germline; a read error may underlie this. The chain combines TRBV3-1 with TRBJ2-5, with D perhaps matching TRBD1 (5 bases). The CDR3 is 15 residues long. Germline V gene sequence: CDR1 LGHDT, CDR2 YNNKEL (reference sequence). DNA of the CDR3: TGTGCCAGCTGCCAAGTTGACAGCCCTCAAGAGACCCAGTACTTC. Amino acid sequence: CASCQVDSPQETQYF.

This clonotype was seen a few times. The V and J genes are TRBV28 and TRBJ2-3; maybe TRBD2 (6 bases). V was clipped by 2 bases and J by 2 bases, with 11 bases between them. The CDR3 covers 15 residues. Germline assignment: CDR1 MDHEN and CDR2 SYDVKM. The CDR3 region has the DNA TGTGCCAGCAGTTTAGAGGGACTCAACACAGATACGCAGTATTTT. Translation: CASSLEGLNTDTQYF.

In its sample, this clonotype was seen a few times. The chain uses TRBV3-1 and TRBJ2-5; D unresolved. Per germline, CDR1 LGHDT and CDR2 YNNKEL (reference sequence). The CDR3 has 15 residues. The V and J ends lost 4 bases and 3 bases respectively, with 15 bases between them. In nucleotides, the CDR3 is TGTGCCAGCAGCCCACAGCTGGCCACGGAAGAGACCCAGTACTTC. It translates to CASSPQLATEETQYF.

The chain couples TRBV7-8 to TRBJ2-1; the match to TRBD2 covers 7 bases. CDR3 size: 15 residues. Germline lookup yields CDR1 SGHVS and CDR2 FQNEAQ. J was trimmed by 0 bases and V by 6 bases; bases with no gene match: 5. CDR3 sequence (DNA): TGTGCCAGCAGAGTAGCGGGTGTCTCCTACAATGAGCAGTTCTTC. Residues: CASRVAGVSYNEQFF.

This chain links TRBV2 with TRBJ2-2; D may match TRBD1 or TRBD2 (5 bases each). Trimming stripped 2 bases from V and 16 bases from J, with 20 bases between. CDR1 and CDR2 from the germline V gene are SNHLY and FYNNEI. The CDR3 contains 14 residues. In DNA form, the CDR3 reads TGTGCCAGCAGTGAATCCCCCGGGGCGTCAGCGGCGTTTTTT. Encoded protein: CASSESPGASAAFF.

The V call is TRBV5-1, the J call TRBJ2-3, with 7 bases matching TRBD2. Germline CDR1 and CDR2: SGHRS and YFSETQ. Unmatched junction bases numbered 9, after V lost 0 bases and J lost 8 bases. The CDR3 length is 15 residues. The CDR3 sequence: CASSLVTSLSGTQYF. DNA of the CDR3: TGCGCCAGCAGCTTGGTGACTAGCCTCTCCGGTACGCAGTATTTT.

This clonotype was recorded a few times. The rearrangement links TRBV7-2 to TRBJ2-1, with 8 nucleotides matching TRBD2. Germline-derived CDR1 and CDR2 are SGHTA and FQGNSA. V lost 0 bases and J lost 7; bases outside the gene matches: 5. The CDR3 has 15 amino acids. CDR3 nucleotide sequence: TGTGCCAGCAGCTTAGCTAGCGGGGTCTGGAATGAGCAGTTCTTC. This codes for CASSLASGVWNEQFF.

There are many counts of this clonotype. The chain couples TRBV7-2 to TRBJ2-1; D is possibly TRBD1 (5 bases). Germline V lookup: CDR1 SGHTA, CDR2 FQGNSA. V dropped 5 bases and J dropped 8 bases, with 10 bases sitting between them. This CDR3 spans 12 amino acids. DNA for the CDR3: TGTGCCAGCAGCCTAAGACAGTATGAGCAGTTCTTC. It is translated as CASSLRQYEQFF.

This clonotype was seen a few times. The chain links TRBV6-2 or TRBV6-3 to TRBJ2-5; D possibly corresponds to TRBD2 (6 bases). The germline V and J ends were trimmed by 2 bases and 4 bases, with 11 bases remaining between them. CDR1 and CDR2 (germline): MNHEY, SVGEGT. The CDR3 covers 14 residues. Written as DNA, the CDR3 is TGTGCCAGCAGTTACCTGGGCGGGACAGAGACCCAGTACTTC. Translating gives CASSYLGGTETQYF.

The CDR3 nucleotides are TGTGCCAGCAGTTATATCCGGGGACCCTCTGGAAACACCATATATTTT. Amino acids: CASSYIRGPSGNTIYF. The gene calls are TRBV28 and TRBJ1-3; D possibly corresponds to TRBD1 (5 bases). The CDR3 has 16 residues. Germline CDR1 and CDR2: MDHEN and SYDVKM. Deletions cut 4 bases from V and 0 bases from J, with 13 bases between.

This clonotype has a handful of counts. The rearrangement joins TRBV4-1 to TRBJ2-2, with unresolved D. V shed 0 bases and J shed 6 bases, with 11 bases lying between them. CDR3 size: 15 residues. Germline lookup yields CDR1 MGHRA and CDR2 YSYEKL. CDR3 nucleotide sequence: TGCGCCAGCAGCCAAGAGCGTCTTAAGTCCGGGGAGCTGTTTTTT. It codes for CASSQERLKSGELFF.

This chain joins TRBV7-9 and TRBJ2-1, with TRBD2 as a possible D gene (5 bases). The CDR3 is 15 amino acids. V gave up 5 bases and J gave up 0 bases, with 11 bases separating them. CDR1 SEHNR and CDR2 FQNEAQ come from the germline V gene (reference sequence). The CDR3 loop reads CASSDTSTSYNEQFF. The CDR3 DNA sequence: TGTGCCAGCAGCGATACTAGTACCTCCTACAATGAGCAGTTCTTC.

This clonotype was observed a few times. The chain is built from TRBV7-8 and TRBJ2-1; D tentatively fits TRBD1 or TRBD2 (5 bases each). The CDR3 contains 14 residues. With 3 bases removed from V and 5 bases from J, the gap between germline ends came to 11 bases. Per germline, CDR1 SGHVS and CDR2 FQNEAQ. CDR3 sequence reads: CASSFFGAHNEQFF. CDR3 nucleotides: TGTGCCAGCAGCTTTTTCGGGGCCCACAATGAGCAGTTCTTC. Looking up the rest from reference TRBV7-8 and TRBJ2-1 gives the full variable domain: GAGVSQSPRYKVAKRGQDVALRCDPISGHVSLFWYQQALGQGPEFLTYFQNEAQLDKSGLPSDRFFAERPEGSVSTLKIQRTQQEDSAVYLCASSFFGAHNEQFFGPGTRLTVL.

This clonotype was seen at least ten times. The junction shows a germline mismatch at one end, possibly a read error. This chain links TRBV12-3 or TRBV12-4 with TRBJ2-5; 8 nucleotides agree with TRBD2. The CDR3 contains 14 residues. The CDR3 region has the DNA TGTGCCAGCAGTCTAGCGGGTGCCGGAAAGACCCAGTACTTC. Translated: CASSLAGAGKTQYF.

This clonotype was recorded a few times. The rearrangement joins TRBV11-2 to TRBJ2-2, with 7 positions matching TRBD2. The V gene end was trimmed by 5 bases and the J gene end by 4 bases; junction bases not matched to a gene: 10. Germline V CDR1 and CDR2: SGHAT, FQNNGV. The CDR3 runs 16 residues. The CDR3 region is CASSPDQGLSTGELFF. The DNA for the CDR3 is TGTGCCAGCAGCCCCGACCAGGGACTAAGCACCGGGGAGCTGTTTTTT.

The chain links TRBV5-1 to TRBJ2-5; D is possibly TRBD1 or TRBD2 (5 bases each). V gave up 2 bases and J gave up 2 bases, with 10 bases separating them. CDR1 and CDR2 (germline): SGHRS, YFSETQ. The CDR3 consists of 14 residues. CDR3 amino acids: CASSFRDGQETQYF. The CDR3, as DNA: TGCGCCAGCAGCTTCCGGGACGGACAAGAGACCCAGTACTTC.

This chain connects TRBV7-6 to TRBJ2-5, with a tentative D call TRBD1 (6 bases). CDR3 length: 15 amino acids. CDR1 is SGHVS and CDR2 is FNYEAQ in the germline V gene. Trimming shortened V by 5 bases and J by 5 bases, and 18 bases separated the two germline ends. The CDR3 nucleotides are TGTGCCAGCAGCCCGCTAGTGGGGGCATGGGAGACCCAGTACTTC. It yields the protein CASSPLVGAWETQYF.

CDR3 DNA: TGTGCCAGCAGTCCCCGGGGTAAGCAGTACTTC. This encodes CASSPRGKQYF. The chain links TRBV28 to TRBJ2-7; D is possibly TRBD2 (5 bases). Germline lookup yields CDR1 MDHEN and CDR2 SYDVKM. V lost 5 bases, J lost 8 bases, and 10 bases lay in between. CDR3 length: 11 residues. Full variable domain (rest looked up from reference TRBV28 and TRBJ2-7): DVKVTQSSRYLVKRTGEKVFLECVQDMDHENMFWYRQDPGLGLRLIYFSYDVKMKEKGDIPEGYSVSREKKERFSLILESASTNQTSMYLCASSPRGKQYFGPGTRLTVT.

V gene TRBV4-3 combines with J gene TRBJ2-5, with 12 bases lining up with TRBD2. The germline V gene has CDR1 LGHNA and CDR2 YSLEER. The CDR3 is 18 amino acids. V trimming: 1 base; J trimming: 0 bases; junction bases outside the gene matches: 6. CDR3 DNA: TGCGCCAGCAGCCAAGGACTAGCGGGAGTGTGGGACCAAGAGACCCAGTACTTC. Amino acids: CASSQGLAGVWDQETQYF.

This clonotype showed up just a few times. V is TRBV29-1 and J is TRBJ1-2; D not certain. In germline, CDR1 is SQVTM, CDR2 ANQGSEA. Trimming shortened V by 4 bases and J by 4 bases, and 10 bases separated the two germline ends. The CDR3 runs to 12 residues. CDR3 nucleotide sequence: TGCAGCGTTGTGTCGATTAGCTATGGCTACACCTTC. It codes for CSVVSISYGYTF.

V is TRBV7-9 and J is TRBJ2-7; the match to TRBD1 covers 7 bases. The ends lost 5 bases at V and 5 bases at J; junction bases unmatched: 12. Looked up from germline, CDR1 is SEHNR and CDR2 is FQNEAQ (reference sequence). This CDR3 has 15 residues. The CDR3 DNA sequence: TGTGCCAGCAGCCCCCGAAACAGGGGCGGCGACGAGCAGTACTTC. It is translated as CASSPRNRGGDEQYF.

V and J are TRBV18 and TRBJ2-7, with 12 bases aligning to TRBD2. The ends lost 0 bases at V and 4 bases at J; junction bases unmatched: 13. The CDR3 is 19 amino acids. Germline V CDR1 and CDR2: KGHSH, LQKENI. In DNA, the CDR3 is TGTGCCAGCTCACCACCGCTTGGGACTAGCGGGCCTTTTAATTACGAGCAGTACTTC. Its protein is CASSPPLGTSGPFNYEQYF.

CDR3 residues: CASSEGQLNTEAFF. DNA for the CDR3: TGTGCCAGCAGCGAGGGACAGCTGAACACTGAAGCTTTCTTT. The chain carries TRBV7-6 and TRBJ1-1, with TRBD1 matching over 7 bases. Looked up from germline, CDR1 is SGHVS and CDR2 is FNYEAQ. V lost 5 bases to trimming and J lost 0 bases; unmatched junction nucleotides: 3. The CDR3 covers 14 residues.

This clonotype was seen more than once but under ten times. The V call is TRBV2, the J call TRBJ2-1; 11 bases are a match to TRBD2. V gave up 6 bases and J gave up 2 bases; unmatched junction bases: 6. Germline V gene lookup returns CDR1 SNHLY and CDR2 FYNNEI. The CDR3 totals 16 residues. CDR3 region: CASRGDSGGAYNEQFF. The CDR3 DNA follows: TGTGCCAGCAGGGGGGATAGCGGGGGGGCCTACAATGAGCAGTTCTTC.

This chain joins TRBV29-1 and TRBJ2-7; the match to TRBD2 covers 7 bases. V lost 2 bases and J lost 2; bases outside the gene matches: 6. Germline CDR1 is SQVTM and CDR2 is ANQGSEA. CDR3 length equals 14 residues. CDR3 protein: CSVERGSGAYEQYF. The CDR3 DNA sequence: TGCAGCGTTGAAAGGGGCAGCGGGGCCTACGAGCAGTACTTC.

The rearrangement links TRBV4-3 to TRBJ1-4; possible D gene TRBD1, 5 bases. CDR1 LGHNA and CDR2 YSLEER come from the germline V gene. The CDR3 is 16 amino acids. The V and J ends lost 0 bases and 4 bases respectively, with 12 bases between them. CDR3 DNA sequence: TGCGCCAGCAGCCAAGATGGGGGGGGGAATAATGAAAAACTGTTTTTT. Residues: CASSQDGGGNNEKLFF.

CDR3 bases: TGCTTGGCGAGCGGGAATGAAAAACTGTTTTTT. Amino acid sequence: CLASGNEKLFF. The chain recombines TRBV20-1 with TRBJ1-4; D is undetermined. The CDR3 runs 11 residues. Germline CDR1 is DFQATT and CDR2 is SNEGSKA (reference sequence).

This clonotype occurred a few times. The chain's CDR3 is CASSEGPGESYEQYF. The CDR3, as DNA: TGTGCCAGCAGTGAAGGCCCGGGAGAATCCTACGAGCAGTACTTC. The chain employs TRBV2 and TRBJ2-7; D may be TRBD2 (6 bases). Germline lookup yields CDR1 SNHLY and CDR2 FYNNEI. V was trimmed by 1 base and J by 1 base, leaving 11 bases between them. The CDR3 loop spans 15 amino acids.